A single sample gave rise to the 32 T cell receptor beta chains below, sequenced in a study of blood T cell repertoires in COVID-19. Produced via immunoSEQ multiplex PCR; TCRdb's table is partial and in-frame only. The data hold some 100,000 clones, with about 91% observed a single time. Sequencing used peripheral blood. These receptors originate from a woman aged 80 or over with active COVID-19.

The chain joins TRBV5-4 to TRBJ2-7; perhaps TRBD2 as D (5 bases). Trimming cost V 4 bases and J 2 bases, with 16 bases left between them. CDR1 is SGHNT and CDR2 is YYREEE in the germline V gene (reference sequence). This CDR3 has 15 residues. CDR3 residues: CASSPRSAGPYEQYF. CDR3 bases: TGTGCCAGCAGCCCTCGATCGGCGGGCCCCTACGAGCAGTACTTC. Variable domain in full (rest from reference TRBV5-4 and TRBJ2-7): ETGVTQSPTHLIKTRGQQVTLRCSSQSGHNTVSWYQQALGQGPQFIFQYYREEENGRGNFPPRFSGLQFPNYSSELNVNALELDDSALYLCASSPRSAGPYEQYFGPGTRLTVT.

The genes are TRBV5-5 and TRBJ2-7; maybe TRBD2 (6 bases). The V and J ends lost 0 bases and 7 bases respectively, with 20 bases between them. Per the germline V gene, CDR1 is SGHKS and CDR2 is YYEKEE (reference sequence). This CDR3 region has 16 residues. The CDR3 protein is CASSLEGPSTGREQYF. CDR3 in DNA: TGTGCCAGCAGCTTGGAAGGACCATCCACGGGGAGGGAGCAGTACTTC.

This chain connects TRBV6-5 to TRBJ2-3; 9 bases are a match to TRBD1. This CDR3 region has 16 residues. The V and J ends lost 4 bases and 4 bases, in that order; junction bases with no gene match: 9. Germline CDR1 and CDR2: MNHEY and SVGAGI. CDR3 in amino acids: CASSLDRGGPADTQYF. CDR3 bases: TGTGCCAGCAGTTTGGACAGGGGCGGACCGGCAGATACGCAGTATTTT.

This clone was recorded only once. This chain connects TRBV7-9 to TRBJ1-6; D unresolved. Germline CDR1 reads SEHNR; CDR2 reads FQNEAQ (reference sequence). V lost 3 bases and J lost 5, with 11 bases in between. The CDR3 length is 15 residues. For the CDR3, the DNA is TGTGCCAGCAGCTTCCTCACTACCGATAATTCACCCCTCCACTTT. Its protein is CASSFLTTDNSPLHF.

V is TRBV20-1 and J is TRBJ1-6; no reliable D call. Germline values: CDR1 DFQATT, CDR2 SNEGSKA (reference sequence). V lost 4 bases and J lost 14, with 12 bases in between. The CDR3 extends over 11 amino acids. CDR3 coding DNA: TGCAGTGCTATAGGAGGGATGGCCCTCCACTTT. It codes for CSAIGGMALHF.

The chain uses TRBV2 and TRBJ2-5; possible D gene TRBD1, 5 bases. Germline-derived CDR1 and CDR2 are SNHLY and FYNNEI. The CDR3 is made up of 12 amino acids. Trimming stripped 5 bases from V and 5 bases from J, with 9 bases between. CDR3 sequence: CASSTYRETQYF. CDR3 DNA: TGTGCCAGCAGTACGTACAGGGAGACCCAGTACTTC.

This clone was detected only a few times. The chain has TRBV2 and TRBJ2-7; 7 nucleotides agree with TRBD1. This CDR3 is built from 15 residues. Germline CDR1 is SNHLY and CDR2 is FYNNEI. The V gene end was trimmed by 2 bases and the J gene end by 4 bases; junction bases not matched to a gene: 8. The CDR3 nucleotides are TGTGCCAGCAGTGAAAGACAGGGTACGTTGTACGAGCAGTACTTC. The encoded protein is CASSERQGTLYEQYF.

This CDR3 is CASSSRQGNYEQYF. The CDR3 nucleotides read TGCGCCAGCAGCTCCCGACAGGGAAACTACGAGCAGTACTTC. The chain links TRBV5-1 to TRBJ2-7; 7 positions agree with TRBD1. CDR3 size: 14 residues. Germline V gene lookup returns CDR1 SGHRS and CDR2 YFSETQ. Unmatched junction bases numbered 6, after V lost 3 bases and J lost 3 bases. Full variable domain (outside the CDR3, taken from reference TRBV5-1 and TRBJ2-7): KAGVTQTPRYLIKTRGQQVTLSCSPISGHRSVSWYQQTPGQGLQFLFEYFSETQRNKGNFPGRFSGRQFSNSRSEMNVSTLELGDSALYLCASSSRQGNYEQYFGPGTRLTVT.

This sequence joins TRBV4-3 and TRBJ2-5; D may be TRBD2 (6 bases). CDR3 length equals 15 residues. V was pared by 2 bases and J by 2 bases, with 12 bases between. CDR1 and CDR2 (germline): LGHNA, YSLEER. DNA of the CDR3: TGCGCCAGCAGCCAATTCTGGGAGGAACAAGAGACCCAGTACTTC. The encoded protein is CASSQFWEEQETQYF.

V is TRBV11-2 and J is TRBJ2-7; 7 bases are shared with TRBD1. This CDR3 is 15 amino acids long. The J segment lost 2 bases and the V segment lost 3 bases, leaving 7 bases of the junction unmatched. CDR1 and CDR2 (germline): SGHAT, FQNNGV. In nucleotides, the CDR3 is TGTGCCAGCAGCTTTTACGGCAGGGGGACCTACGAGCAGTACTTC. It yields the protein CASSFYGRGTYEQYF.

This chain links TRBV6-2 or TRBV6-3 with TRBJ1-1, with no clear D. The CDR3 covers 14 residues. Germline V gives CDR1 MNHEY, CDR2 SVGEGT. Trimming pared 5 bases from V and 2 bases from J, leaving 12 bases between. This CDR3 reads CASSHRVSNTEAFF. DNA of the CDR3: TGTGCCAGCAGTCATCGGGTCAGCAACACTGAAGCTTTCTTT.

The J gene is TRBJ2-1, the V gene TRBV19, with D uncertain. This CDR3 contains 15 residues. CDR1 and CDR2 from the germline V gene are LNHDA and SQIVND (reference sequence). The V gene lost 4 bases and the J gene lost 4 bases, with 14 bases spanning the gap. The DNA for the CDR3 is TGTGCCAGTAGTACGGCTAGTGACCCTTACAATGAGCAGTTCTTC. This codes for CASSTASDPYNEQFF.

This clone was seen only once. The chain employs TRBV3-1 (or the pseudogene TRBV3-2) and TRBJ2-7, with 7 bases aligning to TRBD1. Germline V gene lookup returns CDR1 LGHDT and CDR2 YNNKEL (reference sequence). The CDR3 contains 14 residues. V lost 3 bases to trimming and J lost 6 bases; unmatched junction nucleotides: 8. CDR3 DNA sequence: TGTGCCAGCAGCCAGTCGGGGACAGTTGGCGAGCAGTACTTC. It specifies CASSQSGTVGEQYF.

This clone was seen only a few times. This sequence joins TRBV28 and TRBJ1-2; the D is unclear. The CDR3 contains 13 residues. Trimming cost V 6 bases and J 5 bases, with 13 bases left between them. Germline V CDR1 and CDR2: MDHEN, SYDVKM. CDR3 in amino acids: CASSSTLHYGYTF. DNA for the CDR3: TGTGCCAGCAGCTCTACCCTGCATTATGGCTACACCTTC.

This clone appeared a few times. The rearrangement joins TRBV7-3 to TRBJ2-2, with 7 bases matching TRBD1. V was pared by 0 bases and J by 4 bases, with 5 bases of the junction left unmatched. Germline values: CDR1 SGHTA, CDR2 FQGTGA. The CDR3 has 16 residues. Here the CDR3 DNA reads TGTGCCAGCAGCTTAACAGGGGGCGCCTCCACCGGGGAGCTGTTTTTT. Amino acids: CASSLTGGASTGELFF.

The gene calls are TRBV19 and TRBJ2-3; D is perhaps TRBD1 (5 bases). The CDR3 has 16 residues. V lost 4 bases and J 4 bases, leaving 18 bases between the germline ends. CDR1 LNHDA and CDR2 SQIVND come from the germline V gene (reference sequence). The CDR3 bases are TGTGCCAGTAGTACATACAGGCCTCCGAGGCCAGATACGCAGTATTTT. Translating it yields CASSTYRPPRPDTQYF.

The chain employs TRBV28 and TRBJ2-7; 12 nucleotides agree with TRBD2. The trim removed 8 bases at V and 6 bases at J, leaving 11 bases unmatched. This CDR3 region has 15 residues. Germline V gene lookup returns CDR1 MDHEN and CDR2 SYDVKM. The CDR3 DNA reads as TGTGCCAGCTATACGCGACTAGCGGGGGCGTTCGAGCAGTACTTC. Protein: CASYTRLAGAFEQYF. Full variable domain (remainder filled in from reference TRBV28 and TRBJ2-7): DVKVTQSSRYLVKRTGEKVFLECVQDMDHENMFWYRQDPGLGLRLIYFSYDVKMKEKGDIPEGYSVSREKKERFSLILESASTNQTSMYLCASYTRLAGAFEQYFGPGTRLTVT.

This clone was seen only once. The chain joins TRBV20-1 to TRBJ2-1; D possibly corresponds to TRBD1 (6 bases). Per germline, CDR1 DFQATT and CDR2 SNEGSKA (reference sequence). V was cut by 6 bases and J by 11 bases, with 14 bases left in between. The CDR3 consists of 11 residues. This CDR3 is CSAAPGEKQFF. DNA of the CDR3: TGCAGTGCGGCTCCAGGGGAGAAGCAGTTCTTC.

This chain links TRBV28 with TRBJ2-5; 7 nucleotides agree with TRBD2. Germline-derived CDR1 and CDR2 are MDHEN and SYDVKM. V lost 6 bases and J lost 13; bases outside the gene matches: 8. The CDR3 runs to 11 residues. CDR3: CASSRGWEGYF. Here the CDR3 DNA reads TGTGCCAGCAGCCGGGGGTGGGAGGGGTACTTC.

The CDR3 here is CASSLIGGAYEQYF. The DNA of the CDR3 is TGTGCCAGCAGCTTAATAGGCGGGGCCTACGAGCAGTACTTC. V and J are TRBV7-2 and TRBJ2-7, with D possibly matching TRBD2 (6 bases). With 2 bases removed from V and 2 bases from J, the gap between germline ends came to 10 bases. This CDR3 region has 14 residues. The germline V gene has CDR1 SGHTA and CDR2 FQGNSA.

The chain couples TRBV5-1 to TRBJ2-3; no clear D gene. V was trimmed by 0 bases and J by 0 bases, leaving 11 bases between them. CDR1 is SGHRS, CDR2 YFSETQ, per germline. CDR3 length: 16 residues. CDR3 region: CASSLEQTISTDTQYF. DNA of the CDR3: TGCGCCAGCAGCTTGGAACAAACGATTAGCACAGATACGCAGTATTTT. The full variable domain, with the rest looked up from reference TRBV5-1 and TRBJ2-3, is KAGVTQTPRYLIKTRGQQVTLSCSPISGHRSVSWYQQTPGQGLQFLFEYFSETQRNKGNFPGRFSGRQFSNSRSEMNVSTLELGDSALYLCASSLEQTISTDTQYFGPGTRLTVL.

The chain is built from TRBV5-1 and TRBJ2-7; the match to TRBD1 covers 7 bases. Unmatched junction bases numbered 8, after V lost 4 bases and J lost 7 bases. The CDR3 is 13 amino acids. CDR1 is SGHRS and CDR2 is YFSETQ in the germline V gene. CDR3 protein: CASSQRQGWEQYF. CDR3 DNA sequence: TGCGCCAGCAGCCAGAGACAGGGATGGGAGCAGTACTTC.

The V call is TRBV7-2, the J call TRBJ1-2; D call uncertain. The CDR3 has 14 residues. The V gene lost 0 bases and the J gene lost 4 bases, with 9 bases spanning the gap. The germline V gene has CDR1 SGHTA and CDR2 FQGNSA. The CDR3 sequence: CASSLAGSPYGYTF. In DNA form, the CDR3 reads TGTGCCAGCAGCTTAGCTGGGAGCCCCTATGGCTACACCTTC. Full variable domain (remainder filled in from reference TRBV7-2 and TRBJ1-2): GAGVSQSPSNKVTEKGKDVELRCDPISGHTALYWYRQSLGQGLEFLIYFQGNSAPDKSGLPSDRFSAERTGGSVSTLTIQRTQQEDSAVYLCASSLAGSPYGYTFGSGTRLTVV.

J is TRBJ1-2 and V is TRBV5-6; a weak D match, TRBD1 (5 bases). The CDR3 is 14 residues long. Trimming pared 4 bases from V and 3 bases from J, leaving 13 bases between. CDR1 and CDR2 from the germline V gene are SGHDT and YYEEEE. The CDR3 nucleotides are TGTGCCAGCAGCCCTCTCTCGGGGGACTATGGCTACACCTTC. Encoded protein: CASSPLSGDYGYTF.

In DNA, the CDR3 is TGTGCCACCAGTGGAAGCGGGGCTCACACAGATACGCAGTATTTT. It codes for CATSGSGAHTDTQYF. The V gene is TRBV24-1, the J gene TRBJ2-3; 7 bases fit TRBD2. CDR1 and CDR2 (germline): KGHDR, SFDVKD. J lost 2 bases, V lost 5 bases, and 6 bases had no gene match. The CDR3 extends over 15 amino acids.

V gene TRBV7-2 combines with J gene TRBJ2-7; D not certain. Trimming pared 4 bases from V and 6 bases from J, leaving 7 bases between. Germline assignment: CDR1 SGHTA and CDR2 FQGNSA. The CDR3 sequence is 11 residues long. CDR3 loop: CASSSDTEQYF. For the CDR3, the DNA is TGTGCCAGCAGCTCTGACACCGAGCAGTACTTC.

The chain employs TRBV5-4 and TRBJ1-3, with a tentative D call TRBD1 (6 bases). The V gene's germline CDR1 is SGHNT and CDR2 YYREEE (reference sequence). The CDR3 length is 16 residues. Deletions cut 4 bases from V and 1 base from J, with 15 bases between. DNA for the CDR3: TGTGCCAGCAGCGTACAGGGTATCGGGTCTGGAAACACCATATATTTT. Protein: CASSVQGIGSGNTIYF.

CDR3 coding DNA: TGTGCCAGCACCGGGACAGGGTATTTGGGCAATCAGCCCCAGCATTTT. Residues: CASTGTGYLGNQPQHF. The chain links TRBV19 to TRBJ1-5; 9 positions agree with TRBD1. With V trimmed by 9 bases and J by 2 bases, 11 bases remained unmatched. CDR3 length equals 16 residues. Germline CDR1 LNHDA, CDR2 SQIVND (reference sequence).

The chain employs TRBV9 and TRBJ1-5, with TRBD1 matching 7 bases. Germline V lookup: CDR1 SGDLS, CDR2 YYNGEE. The V segment lost 9 bases and the J segment 6 bases; nucleotides outside the gene matches: 18. The length of the CDR3 is 16 residues. In DNA form, the CDR3 reads TGTGCCATCGACCTAAAACAGGGGTTCAGGGGTCAGCCCCAGCATTTT. Its protein is CAIDLKQGFRGQPQHF.

The chain recombines TRBV19 with TRBJ2-3, with TRBD2 identical over 9 bases. Losses at the gene ends were 10 bases for V and 1 base for J; bases not matched to a gene: 6. From germline, CDR1 is LNHDA and CDR2 SQIVND (reference sequence). The length of the CDR3 is 14 residues. For the CDR3, the DNA is TGTGCCACCCAGACTAGCGGACGCACAGATACGCAGTATTTT. Translating it yields CATQTSGRTDTQYF.

The J gene is TRBJ2-1, the V gene TRBV28; 13 nucleotides line up with TRBD2. Germline CDR1 MDHEN, CDR2 SYDVKM. The CDR3 contains 15 residues. The V gene end was trimmed by 5 bases and the J gene end by 9 bases; junction bases not matched to a gene: 7. This CDR3 reads CASSQGRTSGSEQFF. The CDR3 DNA reads TGTGCCAGCAGTCAAGGGAGGACTAGCGGGAGTGAGCAGTTCTTC.

The chain recombines TRBV11-2 with TRBJ2-7, with TRBD1 as a possible D gene (5 bases). The V gene's germline CDR1 is SGHAT and CDR2 FQNNGV. Between the trimmed V and J ends, which lost 1 base and 3 bases, there was a span of 7 bases. The CDR3 is 13 amino acids. The CDR3 bases are TGTGCCAGCAGCTTAGGACAGATCTACGAGCAGTACTTC. Translation gives CASSLGQIYEQYF.